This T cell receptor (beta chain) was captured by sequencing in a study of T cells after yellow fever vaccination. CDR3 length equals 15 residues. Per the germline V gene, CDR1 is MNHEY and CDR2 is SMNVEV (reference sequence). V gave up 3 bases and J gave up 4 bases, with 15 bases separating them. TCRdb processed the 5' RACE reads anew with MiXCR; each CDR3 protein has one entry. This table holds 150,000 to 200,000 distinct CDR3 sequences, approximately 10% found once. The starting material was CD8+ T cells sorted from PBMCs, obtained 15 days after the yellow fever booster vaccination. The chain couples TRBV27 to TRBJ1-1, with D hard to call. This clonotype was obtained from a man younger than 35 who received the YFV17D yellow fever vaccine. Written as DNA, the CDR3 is TGTGCCAGCAGTTTCGGCCCTGAGTTGAGCACTGAAGCTTTCTTT. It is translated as CASSFGPELSTEAFF.